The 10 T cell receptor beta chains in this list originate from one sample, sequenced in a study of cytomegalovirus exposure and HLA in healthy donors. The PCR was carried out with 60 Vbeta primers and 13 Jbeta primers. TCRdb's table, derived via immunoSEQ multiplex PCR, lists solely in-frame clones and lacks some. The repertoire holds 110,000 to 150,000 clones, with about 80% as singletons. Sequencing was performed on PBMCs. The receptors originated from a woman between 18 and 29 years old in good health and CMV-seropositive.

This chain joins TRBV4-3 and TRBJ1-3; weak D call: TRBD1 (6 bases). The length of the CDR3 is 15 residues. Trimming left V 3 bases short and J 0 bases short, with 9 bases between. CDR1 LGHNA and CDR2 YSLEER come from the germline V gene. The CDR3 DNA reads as TGCGCCAGCAGCCAGAAACAGGGCTCTGGAAACACCATATATTTT. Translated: CASSQKQGSGNTIYF.

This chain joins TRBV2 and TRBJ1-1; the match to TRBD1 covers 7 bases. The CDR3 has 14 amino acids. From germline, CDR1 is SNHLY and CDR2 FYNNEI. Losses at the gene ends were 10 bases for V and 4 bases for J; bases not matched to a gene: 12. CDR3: CATIQGSRSTEAFF. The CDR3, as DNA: TGTGCCACCATACAGGGGAGTCGGAGCACTGAAGCTTTCTTT. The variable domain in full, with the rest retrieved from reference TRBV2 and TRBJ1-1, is EPEVTQTPSHQVTQMGQEVILRCVPISNHLYFYWYRQILGQKVEFLVSFYNNEISEKSEIFDDQFSVERPDGSNFTLKIRSTKLEDSAMYFCATIQGSRSTEAFFGQGTRLTVV.

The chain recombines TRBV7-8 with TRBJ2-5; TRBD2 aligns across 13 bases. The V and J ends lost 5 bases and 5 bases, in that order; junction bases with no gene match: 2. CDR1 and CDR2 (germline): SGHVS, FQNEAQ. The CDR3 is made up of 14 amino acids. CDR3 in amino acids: CASSVGLAGETQYF. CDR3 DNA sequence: TGTGCCAGCAGCGTGGGACTAGCGGGGGAGACCCAGTACTTC.

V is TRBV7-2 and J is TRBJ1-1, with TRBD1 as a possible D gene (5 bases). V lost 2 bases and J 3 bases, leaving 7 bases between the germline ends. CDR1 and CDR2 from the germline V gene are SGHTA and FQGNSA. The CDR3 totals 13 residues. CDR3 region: CASSLSRDTEAFF. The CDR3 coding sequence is TGTGCCAGCAGCTTATCCAGGGACACTGAAGCTTTCTTT. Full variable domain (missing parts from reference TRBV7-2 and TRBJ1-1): GAGVSQSPSNKVTEKGKDVELRCDPISGHTALYWYRQSLGQGLEFLIYFQGNSAPDKSGLPSDRFSAERTGGSVSTLTIQRTQQEDSAVYLCASSLSRDTEAFFGQGTRLTVV.

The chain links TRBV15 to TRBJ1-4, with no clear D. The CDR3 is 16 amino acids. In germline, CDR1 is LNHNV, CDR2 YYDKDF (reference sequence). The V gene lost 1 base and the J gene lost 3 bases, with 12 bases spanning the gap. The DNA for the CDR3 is TGTGCCACCAGCAGAGGGGCCCAGTTGGCTAATGAAAAACTGTTTTTT. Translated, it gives CATSRGAQLANEKLFF.

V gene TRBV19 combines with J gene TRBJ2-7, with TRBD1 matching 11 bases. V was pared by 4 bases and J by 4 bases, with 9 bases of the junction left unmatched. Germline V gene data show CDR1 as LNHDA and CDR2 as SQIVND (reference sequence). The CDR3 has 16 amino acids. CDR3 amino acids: CASSTGQGATSYEQYF. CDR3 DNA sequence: TGTGCCAGTAGTACCGGACAGGGGGCCACCTCGTACGAGCAGTACTTC.

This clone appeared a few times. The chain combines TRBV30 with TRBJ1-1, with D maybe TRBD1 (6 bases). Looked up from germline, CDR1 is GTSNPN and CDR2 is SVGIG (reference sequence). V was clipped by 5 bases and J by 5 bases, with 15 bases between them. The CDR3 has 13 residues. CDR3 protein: CAWETGGWTEAFF. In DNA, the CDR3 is TGTGCCTGGGAGACGGGGGGCTGGACTGAAGCTTTCTTT.

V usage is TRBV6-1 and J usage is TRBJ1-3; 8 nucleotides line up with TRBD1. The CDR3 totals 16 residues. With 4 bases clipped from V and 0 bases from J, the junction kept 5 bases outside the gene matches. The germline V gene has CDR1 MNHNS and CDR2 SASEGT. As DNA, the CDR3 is TGTGCCAGCAGTGTTTGGACAGGGAGCTCTGGAAACACCATATATTTT. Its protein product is CASSVWTGSSGNTIYF.

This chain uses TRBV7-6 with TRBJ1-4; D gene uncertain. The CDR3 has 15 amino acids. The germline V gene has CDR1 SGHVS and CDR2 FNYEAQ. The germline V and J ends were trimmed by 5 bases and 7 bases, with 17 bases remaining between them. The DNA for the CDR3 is TGTGCCAGCAGCCCGTTCCCAGGTGCTATTGAAAAACTGTTTTTT. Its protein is CASSPFPGAIEKLFF.

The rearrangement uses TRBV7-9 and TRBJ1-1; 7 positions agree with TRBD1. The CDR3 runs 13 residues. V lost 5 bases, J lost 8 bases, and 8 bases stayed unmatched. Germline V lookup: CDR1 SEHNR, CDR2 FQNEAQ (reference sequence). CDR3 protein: CASSPGTASEAFF. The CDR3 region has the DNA TGTGCCAGCAGCCCCGGGACAGCCTCGGAAGCTTTCTTT.